The sequence of this TCR beta chain was determined in a study of cytomegalovirus exposure and HLA in healthy donors. Study-wide findings and caveats: Trimming of TCR beta V- and J-genes showed a link, identified in a later analysis, to a missense DCLRE1C variant.

This CDR3 is 15 amino acids long. With V trimmed by 0 bases and J by 7 bases, 3 bases remained unmatched. Per germline, CDR1 ENHRY and CDR2 SYGVKD. Primers: 60 Vbeta forward and 13 Jbeta reverse. TCRdb's copy holds only in-frame clones and misses some; the assay was immunoSEQ multiplex PCR. Among more than 80,000 clones, less than 85% were seen once, and the ten largest hold over 15%. Note on this clone: Antigen unknown.

Sequenced sample: PBMCs. The clonotype was recovered from an older woman in good health and CMV-seropositive. This sequence joins TRBV10-3 and TRBJ1-6; 7 bases are shared with TRBD1. CDR3 protein: CAISESAGGNSPLHF. The CDR3 coding sequence is TGTGCCATCAGTGAGTCGGCAGGGGGGAATTCACCCCTCCACTTT.